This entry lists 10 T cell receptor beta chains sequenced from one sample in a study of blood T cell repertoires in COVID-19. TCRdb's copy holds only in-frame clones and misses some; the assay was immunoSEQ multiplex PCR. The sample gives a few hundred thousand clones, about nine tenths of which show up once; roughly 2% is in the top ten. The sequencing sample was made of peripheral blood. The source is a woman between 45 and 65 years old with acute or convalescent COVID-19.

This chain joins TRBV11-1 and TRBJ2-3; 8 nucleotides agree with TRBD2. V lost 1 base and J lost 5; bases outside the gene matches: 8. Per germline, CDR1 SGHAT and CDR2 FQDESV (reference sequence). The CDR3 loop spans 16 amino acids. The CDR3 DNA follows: TGTGCCAGCAGCTTAGGAACCCGGGGGGGCCTAGATACGCAGTATTTT. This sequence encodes CASSLGTRGGLDTQYF.

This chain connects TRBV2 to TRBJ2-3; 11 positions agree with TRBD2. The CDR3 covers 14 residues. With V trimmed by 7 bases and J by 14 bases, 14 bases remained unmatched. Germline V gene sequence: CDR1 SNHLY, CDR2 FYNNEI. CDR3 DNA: TGTGCCAGCACCAACACCTTACTAGCGGGAGAAGGGTATTTT. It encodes CASTNTLLAGEGYF.

The CDR3 protein is CASSLASQGFNEKLFF. The CDR3 DNA reads as TGTGCCAGCAGCTTAGCCTCACAGGGCTTCAATGAAAAACTGTTTTTT. This chain connects TRBV7-2 to TRBJ1-4; perhaps TRBD1 as D (6 bases). Between the trimmed V and J ends, which lost 0 bases and 5 bases, there was a span of 13 bases. CDR1 is SGHTA, CDR2 FQGNSA, per germline. This CDR3 has 16 residues.

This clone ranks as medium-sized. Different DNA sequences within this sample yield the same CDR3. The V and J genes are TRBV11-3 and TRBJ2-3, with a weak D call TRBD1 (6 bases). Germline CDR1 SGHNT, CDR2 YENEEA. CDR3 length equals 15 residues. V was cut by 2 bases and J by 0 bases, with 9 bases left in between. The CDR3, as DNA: TGTGCCAGCAGCTTAAGAGGGGGAAGCACAGATACGCAGTATTTT. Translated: CASSLRGGSTDTQYF.

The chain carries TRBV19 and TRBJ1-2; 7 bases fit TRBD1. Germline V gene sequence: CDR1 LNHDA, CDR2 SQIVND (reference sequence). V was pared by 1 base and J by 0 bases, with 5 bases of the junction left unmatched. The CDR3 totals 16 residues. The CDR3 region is CASSIVGTAANYGYTF. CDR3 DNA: TGTGCCAGTAGTATAGTTGGGACAGCAGCTAACTATGGCTACACCTTC.

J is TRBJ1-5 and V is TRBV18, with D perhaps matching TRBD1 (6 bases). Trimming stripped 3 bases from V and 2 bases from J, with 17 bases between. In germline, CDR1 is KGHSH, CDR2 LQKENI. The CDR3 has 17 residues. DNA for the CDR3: TGTGCCAGCTCACCCCGGGGAGGGGGTGGGGGCAATCAGCCCCAGCATTTT. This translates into CASSPRGGGGGNQPQHF.

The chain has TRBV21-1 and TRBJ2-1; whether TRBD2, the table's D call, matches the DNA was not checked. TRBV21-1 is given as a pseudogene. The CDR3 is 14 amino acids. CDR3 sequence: CASSKILSTGSQFF. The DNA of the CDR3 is TGTGCCAGCAGCAAAATACTATCCACCGGGAGTCAGTTCTTC.

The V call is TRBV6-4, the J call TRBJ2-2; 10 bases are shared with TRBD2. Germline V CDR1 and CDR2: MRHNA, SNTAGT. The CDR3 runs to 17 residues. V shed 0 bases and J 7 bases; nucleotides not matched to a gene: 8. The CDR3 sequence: CASSDSASGRAHGELFF. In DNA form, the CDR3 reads TGTGCCAGCAGTGACTCGGCAAGCGGGAGGGCCCACGGGGAGCTGTTTTTT.

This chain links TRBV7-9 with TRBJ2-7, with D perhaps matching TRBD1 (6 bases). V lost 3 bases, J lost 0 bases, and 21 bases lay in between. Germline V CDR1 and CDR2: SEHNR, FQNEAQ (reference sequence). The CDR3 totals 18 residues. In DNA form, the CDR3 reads TGTGCCAGCAGCTTCTATGTAAAACAGGGAGTCCGCTCCTACGAGCAGTACTTC. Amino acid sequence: CASSFYVKQGVRSYEQYF.

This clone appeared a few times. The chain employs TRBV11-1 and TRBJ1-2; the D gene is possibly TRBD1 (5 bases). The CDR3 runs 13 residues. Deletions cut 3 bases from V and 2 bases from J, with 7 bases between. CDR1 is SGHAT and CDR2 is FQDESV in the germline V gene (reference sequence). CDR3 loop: CASSFGGNYGYTF. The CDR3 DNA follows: TGTGCCAGCAGCTTCGGGGGGAACTATGGCTACACCTTC.